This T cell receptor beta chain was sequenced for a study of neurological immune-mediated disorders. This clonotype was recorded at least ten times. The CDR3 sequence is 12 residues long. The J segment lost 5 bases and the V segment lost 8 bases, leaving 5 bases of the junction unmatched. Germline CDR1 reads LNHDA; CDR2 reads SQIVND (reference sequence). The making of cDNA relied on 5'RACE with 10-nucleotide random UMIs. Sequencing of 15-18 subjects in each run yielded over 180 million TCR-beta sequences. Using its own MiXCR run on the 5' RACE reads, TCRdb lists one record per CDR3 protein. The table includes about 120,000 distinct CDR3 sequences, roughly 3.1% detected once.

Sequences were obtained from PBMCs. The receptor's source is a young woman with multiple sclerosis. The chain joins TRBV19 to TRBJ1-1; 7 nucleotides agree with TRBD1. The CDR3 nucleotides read TGTGCCAGTGGAGCAGGGGGGACTGAAGCTTTCTTT. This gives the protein CASGAGGTEAFF.